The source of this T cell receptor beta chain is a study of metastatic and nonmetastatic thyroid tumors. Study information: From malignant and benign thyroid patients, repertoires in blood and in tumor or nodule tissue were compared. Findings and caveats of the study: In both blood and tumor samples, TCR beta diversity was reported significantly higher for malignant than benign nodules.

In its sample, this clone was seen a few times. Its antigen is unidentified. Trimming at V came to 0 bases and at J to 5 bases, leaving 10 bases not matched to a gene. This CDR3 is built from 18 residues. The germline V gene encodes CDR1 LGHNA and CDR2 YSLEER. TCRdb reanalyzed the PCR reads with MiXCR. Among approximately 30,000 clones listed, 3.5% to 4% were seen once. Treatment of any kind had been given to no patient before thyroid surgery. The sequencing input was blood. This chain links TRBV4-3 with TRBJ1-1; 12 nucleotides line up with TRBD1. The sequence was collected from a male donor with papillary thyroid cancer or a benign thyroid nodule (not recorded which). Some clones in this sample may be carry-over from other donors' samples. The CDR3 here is CASSQEHCGTGGTTEAFF. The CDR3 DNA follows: TGCGCCAGCAGCCAAGAACACTGCGGGACAGGGGGCACGACTGAAGCTTTCTTT.